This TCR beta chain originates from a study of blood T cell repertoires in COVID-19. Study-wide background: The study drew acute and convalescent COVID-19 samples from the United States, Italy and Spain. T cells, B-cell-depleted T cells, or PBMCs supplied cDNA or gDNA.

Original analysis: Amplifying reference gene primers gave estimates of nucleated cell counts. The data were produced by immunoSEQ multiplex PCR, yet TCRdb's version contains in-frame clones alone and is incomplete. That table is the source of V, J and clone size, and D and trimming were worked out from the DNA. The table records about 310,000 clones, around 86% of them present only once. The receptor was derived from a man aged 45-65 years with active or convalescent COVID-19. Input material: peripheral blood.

This chain's CDR3 is CASLRGTTNEKLFF. The CDR3 DNA sequence: TGTGCCAGCTTAAGGGGGACAACTAATGAAAAACTGTTTTTT. The rearrangement links TRBV28 to TRBJ1-4, with D possibly being TRBD1 (6 bases). Deletions cut 8 bases from V and 0 bases from J, with 10 bases between. The length of the CDR3 is 14 residues. Germline lookup yields CDR1 MDHEN and CDR2 SYDVKM.